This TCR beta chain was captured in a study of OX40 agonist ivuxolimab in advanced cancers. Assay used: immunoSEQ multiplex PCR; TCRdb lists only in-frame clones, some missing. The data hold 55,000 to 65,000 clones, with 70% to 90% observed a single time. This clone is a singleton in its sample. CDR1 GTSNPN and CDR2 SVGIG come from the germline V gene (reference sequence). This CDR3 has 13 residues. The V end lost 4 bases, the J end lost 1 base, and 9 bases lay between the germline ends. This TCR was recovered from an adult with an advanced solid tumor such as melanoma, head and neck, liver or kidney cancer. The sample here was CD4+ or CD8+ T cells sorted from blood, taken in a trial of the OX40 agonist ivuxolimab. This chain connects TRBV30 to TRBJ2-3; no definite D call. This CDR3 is CAWTSGGTDTQYF. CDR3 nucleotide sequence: TGTGCCTGGACCTCCGGAGGCACAGATACGCAGTATTTT.